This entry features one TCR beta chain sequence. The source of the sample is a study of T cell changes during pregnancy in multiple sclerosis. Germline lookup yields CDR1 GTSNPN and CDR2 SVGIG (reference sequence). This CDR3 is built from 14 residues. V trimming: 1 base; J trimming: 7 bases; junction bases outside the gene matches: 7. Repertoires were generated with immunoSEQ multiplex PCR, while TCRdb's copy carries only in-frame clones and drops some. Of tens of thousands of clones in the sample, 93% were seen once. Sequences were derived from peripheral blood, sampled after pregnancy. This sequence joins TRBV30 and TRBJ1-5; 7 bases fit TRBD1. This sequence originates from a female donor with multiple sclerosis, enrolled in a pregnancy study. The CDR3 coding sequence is TGTGCCTGGAGTGAAATGGACAGGCAACAGCCCCAGCATTTT. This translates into CAWSEMDRQQPQHF.